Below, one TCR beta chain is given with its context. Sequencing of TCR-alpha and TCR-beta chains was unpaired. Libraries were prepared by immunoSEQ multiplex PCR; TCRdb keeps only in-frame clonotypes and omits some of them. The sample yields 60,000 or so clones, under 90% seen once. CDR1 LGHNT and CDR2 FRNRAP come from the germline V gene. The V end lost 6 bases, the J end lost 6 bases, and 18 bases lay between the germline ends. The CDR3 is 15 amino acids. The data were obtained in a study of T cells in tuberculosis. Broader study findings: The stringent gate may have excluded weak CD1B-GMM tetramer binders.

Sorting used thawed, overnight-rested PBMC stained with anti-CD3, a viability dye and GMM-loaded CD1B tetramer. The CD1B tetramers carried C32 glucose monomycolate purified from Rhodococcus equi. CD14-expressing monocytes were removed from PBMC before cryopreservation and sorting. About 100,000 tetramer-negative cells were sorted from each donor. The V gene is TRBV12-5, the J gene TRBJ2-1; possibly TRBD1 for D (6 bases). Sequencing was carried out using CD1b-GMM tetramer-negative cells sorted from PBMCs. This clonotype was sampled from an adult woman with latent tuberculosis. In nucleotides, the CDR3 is TGTGCTAGTGGCTCAGGGGCTCCGGGGCTCAATGAGCAGTTCTTC. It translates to CASGSGAPGLNEQFF.